The rows below give T cell receptor beta chains drawn from one sample of a study of T cells expressing NK-cell markers. TCRdb derives one entry per CDR3 protein from the 5' RACE reads, leaving out DNA. The sample holds some 340,000 distinct CDR3 sequences. Source material: blood T cells: a sorted CD56 or NKG2C T cell subset, CD4+ or CD8+ T cells, or bulk PBMC T cells (not recorded which). These TCRs come from a man aged 18-75 years in good health. The CDR3 runs from the conserved cysteine through the conserved F or W.

V gene	J gene	CDR3 protein
TRBV27	TRBJ1-6	CASSLSVHPTPRPLHF
TRBV18	TRBJ2-2	CASSPPASGAAGELFF
TRBV7-2	TRBJ2-2	CASSLAGTGELGELFF
TRBV30	TRBJ2-3	CAWSSTPGADTQYF
TRBV23-1	TRBJ2-1	CASSQSGQGYNEQFF
TRBV7-9	TRBJ2-1	CASSSRDHGKFSLTYNEQFF
TRBV5-1	TRBJ1-1	CASSHQVWVGDTEAFF
TRBV9	TRBJ2-5	CASSVGGLAGRETQYF
TRBV19	TRBJ1-2	CASSILTRENYGYTF
TRBV15	TRBJ2-3	CATSRGEGLAGFGDTQYF
TRBV6-2/TRBV6-3	TRBJ2-3	CASKGYPTDTQYF
TRBV5-6	TRBJ2-3	CASRSGGTTDTQYF
TRBV7-9	TRBJ1-1	CASSWTSGNTEAFF
TRBV7-3	TRBJ1-1	CASSLYRGSAEAFF
TRBV6-1	TRBJ1-2	CASGQGFGYGYTF
TRBV6-2/TRBV6-3	TRBJ2-2	CASSYSRGSGGLKNTGELFF
TRBV10-3	TRBJ2-1	CAISPGPPPNEQFF
TRBV20-1	TRBJ1-2	CSASVDYGYTF
TRBV29-1	TRBJ2-7	CSVRGQGATYEQYF
TRBV7-8	TRBJ2-1	CASSLALSPTIGQFF